The next 23 T cell receptor beta chains were all read from a single sample in a study of vaccination and CD4 T cells after COVID-19. For these receptors, no antigen is known. As to treatment: approximately nine-day PBMC culture with coronavirus spike peptide pools or control peptides (ViraFEST assay). The assay that was used to sequence DNA from cultured CD4+ T cells was the Oncomine TCR Beta short-read assay. Each CDR3 protein gets one entry after TCRdb re-called the PCR reads with MiXCR. The sample lists 15,000 or so distinct CDR3 sequences, 40% to 50% seen once, with 20% to 30% in the top ten. Specimen: cultured CD4+ T cells from blood, collected after SARS-CoV-2 vaccination. The origin of the receptors is a human donor with COVID-19.

The chain employs TRBV12-5 and TRBJ2-5, with 10 bases that match TRBD2. Germline V CDR1 and CDR2: LGHNT, FRNRAP. Trimming cost V 6 bases and J 0 bases; bases outside gene matches: 4. CDR3 length: 15 residues. CDR3 protein: CASGRTSGNQETQYF. The CDR3 DNA is TGTGCTAGTGGCCGGACTAGCGGCAACCAAGAGACCCAGTACTTC.

J is TRBJ2-5 and V is TRBV20-1; D remains unclear. Germline lookup yields CDR1 DFQATT and CDR2 SNEGSKA (reference sequence). The V end lost 0 bases, the J end lost 5 bases, and 13 bases lay between the germline ends. CDR3 length equals 14 residues. CDR3: CSARDRWGWETQYF. CDR3 coding DNA: TGCAGTGCTAGAGACAGGTGGGGTTGGGAGACCCAGTACTTC.

CDR3 region: CASSVAGIYGYTF. The CDR3 DNA sequence: TGTGCCAGCAGCGTAGCAGGGATCTATGGCTACACCTTC. The chain has TRBV9 and TRBJ1-2; weak D call: TRBD1 (5 bases). Germline V gene data show CDR1 as SGDLS and CDR2 as YYNGEE. This CDR3 has 13 residues. The V end was cut by 0 bases, the J end by 4 bases, with 7 bases between.

This chain uses TRBV6-1 with TRBJ1-5; TRBD1 agrees at 8 bases. The CDR3 is 15 residues long. The V gene end was trimmed by 5 bases and the J gene end by 1 base; junction bases not matched to a gene: 4. The germline gives CDR1 MNHNS, CDR2 SASEGT. CDR3 residues: CASSRTGTSNQPQHF. DNA for the CDR3: TGTGCCAGCAGTAGGACAGGGACGAGCAATCAGCCCCAGCATTTT.

The genes are TRBV27 and TRBJ1-2; 10 positions match TRBD1. The CDR3 consists of 16 residues. Germline CDR1 reads MNHEY; CDR2 reads SMNVEV (reference sequence). V lost 2 bases and J lost 5; bases outside the gene matches: 8. For the CDR3, the DNA is TGTGCCAGCAGTTTAACCCAGACAGGGGGCAAATATGGCTACACCTTC. Translating it yields CASSLTQTGGKYGYTF.

The chain links TRBV6-1 to TRBJ2-3; TRBD1 aligns across 7 bases. V lost 7 bases and J lost 1; bases outside the gene matches: 2. The CDR3 sequence is 13 residues long. Germline V gives CDR1 MNHNS, CDR2 SASEGT. The CDR3 bases are TGTGCCAGCAAAACAGGGGGCACAGATACGCAGTATTTT. This encodes CASKTGGTDTQYF.

V is TRBV7-2 and J is TRBJ2-4; D remains unclear. The V and J ends lost 2 bases and 0 bases respectively, with 14 bases between them. This CDR3 has 17 residues. Germline-derived CDR1 and CDR2 are SGHTA and FQGNSA. The CDR3 region has the DNA TGTGCCAGCAGCTTACTCAGACACGGATTAGCCAAAAACATTCAGTACTTC. It yields the protein CASSLLRHGLAKNIQYF.

The rearrangement joins TRBV5-4 to TRBJ2-3, with 7 bases aligning to TRBD1. Germline V CDR1 and CDR2: SGHNT, YYREEE (reference sequence). J was trimmed by 2 bases and V by 4 bases; bases with no gene match: 7. The CDR3 has 15 amino acids. CDR3 in DNA: TGTGCCAGCAGCCCCCAGACAGGGTACACAGATACGCAGTATTTT. Its translation is CASSPQTGYTDTQYF.

This clonotype occurred once. The J gene is TRBJ2-1, the V gene TRBV11-3; 12 bases are shared with TRBD2. The trim removed 6 bases at V and 4 bases at J, leaving 7 bases unmatched. There are 16 residues in the CDR3. Germline loops: CDR1 SGHNT, CDR2 YENEEA. As DNA, the CDR3 is TGTGCCAGCAGTTCAACTAGCGGGGGGCTGTACAATGAGCAGTTCTTC. Translating it yields CASSSTSGGLYNEQFF.

The rearrangement links TRBV14 to TRBJ2-5, with D maybe TRBD1 (5 bases). CDR3 length: 14 amino acids. Between the trimmed V and J ends, which lost 1 base and 4 bases, there was a span of 10 bases. Germline-derived CDR1 and CDR2 are SGHDN and FVKESK. CDR3 loop: CASSQVQGAETQYF. For the CDR3, the DNA is TGTGCCAGCAGCCAAGTTCAGGGTGCAGAGACCCAGTACTTC.

The chain combines TRBV20-1 with TRBJ2-7, with D possibly being TRBD2 (6 bases). The CDR3 is 14 residues long. Germline CDR1 DFQATT, CDR2 SNEGSKA (reference sequence). V lost 4 bases and J lost 6, with 19 bases in between. CDR3 bases: TGCAGTGCTACCGGTCCGCGGGGCCTGATCGAGCAGTACTTC. Protein sequence: CSATGPRGLIEQYF.

This sequence joins TRBV24-1 and TRBJ2-2; no reliable D call. In germline, CDR1 is KGHDR, CDR2 SFDVKD. V was trimmed by 5 bases and J by 7 bases, leaving 7 bases between them. The CDR3 loop spans 12 amino acids. CDR3 bases: TGTGCCACCAGTGCCCCGTTCGGGGAGCTGTTTTTT. Protein: CATSAPFGELFF.

The rearrangement joins TRBV7-9 to TRBJ1-1, with a weak D call TRBD1 (5 bases). Trimming cost V 1 base and J 1 base, with 10 bases left between them. CDR3 length: 15 amino acids. CDR1 and CDR2 (germline): SEHNR, FQNEAQ (reference sequence). CDR3 DNA sequence: TGTGCCAGCAGCTTAGGGGACGGCTGGAACACTGAAGCTTTCTTT. As protein: CASSLGDGWNTEAFF. The whole variable domain, remainder taken from reference TRBV7-9 and TRBJ1-1, is DTGVSQNPRHKITKRGQNVTFRCDPISEHNRLYWYRQTLGQGPEFLTYFQNEAQLEKSRLLSDRFSAERPKGSFSTLEIQRTEQGDSAMYLCASSLGDGWNTEAFFGQGTRLTVV.

The chain carries TRBV5-4 and TRBJ1-2; D possibly corresponds to TRBD1 (6 bases). Trimming took off 0 bases at V and 4 bases at J, with 10 bases between the two ends. The CDR3 covers 14 residues. Per germline, CDR1 SGHNT and CDR2 YYREEE (reference sequence). CDR3 loop: CASSLAGVSYGYTF. The DNA for the CDR3 is TGTGCCAGCAGCTTGGCAGGGGTCAGCTATGGCTACACCTTC.

This chain connects TRBV12-3 or TRBV12-4 to TRBJ2-1; 8 nucleotides align to TRBD2. The CDR3 spans 14 residues. J was trimmed by 6 bases and V by 5 bases; bases with no gene match: 6. CDR3 in amino acids: CASSPGLELNEQFF. The CDR3 bases are TGTGCCAGCAGTCCGGGACTAGAACTCAATGAGCAGTTCTTC.

The chain links TRBV6-4 to TRBJ1-5; no clear D gene. The germline gives CDR1 MRHNA, CDR2 SNTAGT. The V end was cut by 3 bases, the J end by 4 bases, with 10 bases between. This CDR3 has 14 amino acids. CDR3 residues: CASSENWGNQPQHF. The CDR3 DNA sequence: TGTGCCAGCAGTGAAAATTGGGGAAATCAGCCCCAGCATTTT.

The rearrangement joins TRBV7-9 to TRBJ2-7, with D perhaps being TRBD1 or TRBD2 (5 bases each). The CDR3 extends over 14 amino acids. V lost 1 base and J 4 bases, leaving 11 bases between the germline ends. In germline, CDR1 is SEHNR, CDR2 FQNEAQ (reference sequence). The CDR3 DNA is TGTGCCAGCAGCTTAGGAGGGGATCATTACGAGCAGTACTTC. Protein: CASSLGGDHYEQYF.

This chain connects TRBV7-3 to TRBJ2-1; 8 nucleotides align to TRBD2. The CDR3 covers 14 residues. The germline V gene encodes CDR1 SGHTA and CDR2 FQGTGA. V shed 4 bases and J 4 bases; nucleotides not matched to a gene: 3. The CDR3 bases are TGTGCCAGCAGCTCAAGCGGGGGATACAATGAGCAGTTCTTC. Amino acid sequence: CASSSSGGYNEQFF.

The chain is built from TRBV19 and TRBJ1-2, with 8 bases identical to TRBD1. CDR1 is LNHDA, CDR2 SQIVND, per germline (reference sequence). Trimming at V came to 5 bases and at J to 4 bases, leaving 15 bases not matched to a gene. The CDR3 spans 17 residues. CDR3 sequence reads: CASSPNPGPGGGYGYTF. CDR3 DNA sequence: TGTGCCAGTAGTCCAAACCCCGGCCCAGGGGGCGGCTATGGCTACACCTTC.

The chain uses TRBV7-3 and TRBJ2-5; a possible D gene is TRBD1 (6 bases). Germline-derived CDR1 and CDR2 are SGHTA and FQGTGA. V was clipped by 3 bases and J by 5 bases, with 16 bases between them. CDR3 length: 15 amino acids. CDR3 nucleotide sequence: TGTGCCAGCAGCTTGGCCAGGGGAGCCCCTGAGACCCAGTACTTC. It translates to CASSLARGAPETQYF.

This chain uses TRBV12-3 or TRBV12-4 with TRBJ1-1; D is uncertain. Between the trimmed V and J ends, which lost 4 bases and 0 bases, there was a span of 9 bases. The CDR3 runs 14 residues. CDR3 protein: CASSSRRMNTEAFF. In DNA form, the CDR3 reads TGTGCCAGCAGTTCCAGACGGATGAACACTGAAGCTTTCTTT.

The rearrangement uses TRBV6-1 and TRBJ2-2, with TRBD2 as a possible D gene (5 bases). Looked up from germline, CDR1 is MNHNS and CDR2 is SASEGT. V lost 4 bases, J lost 5 bases, and 11 bases lay in between. CDR3 length: 14 amino acids. CDR3 coding DNA: TGTGCCAGCAGTGGCCGGACTTATACCGGGGAGCTGTTTTTT. Residues: CASSGRTYTGELFF.

The chain combines TRBV6-2 or TRBV6-3 with TRBJ1-2; TRBD1 agrees at 7 bases. Germline CDR1 reads MNHEY; CDR2 reads SVGEGT. The CDR3 length is 13 residues. Trimming cost V 6 bases and J 8 bases; bases outside gene matches: 9. For the CDR3, the DNA is TGTGCCAGCAGCCTCGGACAGGCCCAGGGCTACACCTTC. Translating it yields CASSLGQAQGYTF.